This T cell receptor beta chain was profiled in a study of Ad26.COV2.S vaccination and SARS-CoV-2 variants. Germline loops: CDR1 SGDLS, CDR2 YYNGEE. The ends lost 7 bases at V and 1 base at J; junction bases unmatched: 4. The CDR3 is made up of 15 amino acids. Treatment in this sample: roughly 20 received Ad26.COV2.S at low or high dose, single or two shots; 5 received placebo; per-sample allocation not given. The samples date from day 63 after the first vaccine or placebo injection. Donation came from an adult in Boston who was aged 18-55 years. Profiling relied on immunoSEQ multiplex PCR, and the TCRdb table lists in-frame clones only, not all of them. The table has hundreds of thousands of clones, roughly 90% seen once.

Sequences were derived from peripheral blood, sampled in a trial of Ad26.COV2.S vaccine versus placebo. The sequence came from a person aged 18-60 years who received the Ad26.COV2.S COVID-19 vaccine or a placebo. This rearrangement joins TRBV9 to TRBJ2-5; 13 nucleotides agree with TRBD2. The CDR3 DNA is TGTGCCAGCGGGACTAGCGGGGTCAGCCAAGAGACCCAGTACTTC. This sequence encodes CASGTSGVSQETQYF.